Following are 6 T cell receptor beta chains from one sample sequenced in a study of CD8 T cells in ankylosing spondylitis. Using its own MiXCR run on the 5' RACE reads, TCRdb lists one record per CDR3 protein. The sample shows just under 350,000 distinct CDR3 sequences, roughly 14% of them seen only once. The sequencing input was blood, either unsorted or a sorted T cell fraction (not recorded which). These receptors originate from a male donor with ankylosing spondylitis or in good health (not recorded which).

This clonotype was picked up many times. The chain uses TRBV7-9 and TRBJ2-1; 10 nucleotides align to TRBD2. There are 16 residues in the CDR3. Germline-derived CDR1 and CDR2 are SEHNR and FQNEAQ (reference sequence). J gave up 6 bases and V 4 bases, and 9 bases lay outside the gene matches. This CDR3 is CASSSRRLAGVNEQFF. The CDR3 DNA follows: TGTGCCAGCAGCTCAAGGCGGCTAGCGGGAGTCAATGAGCAGTTCTTC.

The chain couples TRBV5-6 to TRBJ2-2; 10 positions match TRBD2. V dropped 3 bases and J dropped 3; count of bases not matched to a gene: 5. The CDR3 sequence is 16 residues long. Per the germline V gene, CDR1 is SGHDT and CDR2 is YYEEEE. The chain's CDR3 is CASSSWTSGDTGELFF. CDR3 nucleotide sequence: TGTGCCAGCAGCTCCTGGACTAGCGGTGACACCGGGGAGCTGTTTTTT.

This clonotype turned up a few times. The chain joins TRBV25-1 to TRBJ2-1; 7 positions agree with TRBD1. The CDR3 has 14 residues. Germline trimming cut 4 bases from V and 5 bases from J; bases unmatched to any gene: 5. The germline CDR1 and CDR2 sequences are MGHDK and SYGVNS. The CDR3 nucleotides read TGTGCCAGCAGTGCCTTGGGACAGAACAATGAGCAGTTCTTC. This sequence encodes CASSALGQNNEQFF. The full variable domain, its missing parts supplied by reference TRBV25-1 and TRBJ2-1, is EADIYQTPRYLVIGTGKKITLECSQTMGHDKMYWYQQDPGMELHLIHYSYGVNSTEKGDLSSESTVSRIRTEHFPLTLESARPSHTSQYLCASSALGQNNEQFFGPGTRLTVL.

The CDR3 protein is CASSYEGRSPKLFF. In DNA form, the CDR3 reads TGTGCCAGCAGTTACGAGGGCAGGTCCCCGAAACTGTTTTTT. The V gene is TRBV6-2 or TRBV6-3, the J gene TRBJ1-4; D remains unclear. This CDR3 contains 14 residues. The V gene lost 2 bases and the J gene lost 11 bases, with 15 bases spanning the gap. Germline V gene lookup returns CDR1 MNHEY and CDR2 SVGEGT.

The chain is built from TRBV11-3 and TRBJ2-1, with 10 bases aligning to TRBD2. CDR1 is SGHNT and CDR2 is YENEEA in the germline V gene. The CDR3 sequence is 16 residues long. V dropped 1 base and J dropped 2; count of bases not matched to a gene: 2. CDR3 nucleotides: TGTGCCAGCAGCTTAGGAACTAGCGGGACCTACAATGAGCAGTTCTTC. Translating it yields CASSLGTSGTYNEQFF.

The chain couples TRBV11-2 to TRBJ2-7; tentative D call: TRBD1 (5 bases). Looked up from germline, CDR1 is SGHAT and CDR2 is FQNNGV. Trimming took off 4 bases at V and 2 bases at J, with 9 bases between the two ends. The length of the CDR3 is 13 residues. The DNA of the CDR3 is TGTGCCAGCAGCTCCCAGGGTACCTACGAGCAGTACTTC. It is translated as CASSSQGTYEQYF.